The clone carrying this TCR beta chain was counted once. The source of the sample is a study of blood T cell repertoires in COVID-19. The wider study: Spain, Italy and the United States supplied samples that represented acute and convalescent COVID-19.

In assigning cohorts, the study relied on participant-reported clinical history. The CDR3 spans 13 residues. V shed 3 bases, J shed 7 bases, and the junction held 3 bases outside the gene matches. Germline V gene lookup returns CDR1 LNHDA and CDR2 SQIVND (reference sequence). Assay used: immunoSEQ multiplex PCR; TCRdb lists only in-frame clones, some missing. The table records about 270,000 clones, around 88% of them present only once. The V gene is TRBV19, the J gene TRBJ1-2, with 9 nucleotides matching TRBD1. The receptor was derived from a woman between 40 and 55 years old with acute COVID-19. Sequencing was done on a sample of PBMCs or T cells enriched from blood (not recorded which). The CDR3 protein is CASSMGQGGGYTF. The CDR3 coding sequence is TGTGCCAGTAGTATGGGACAGGGAGGTGGCTACACCTTC.